The 10 T cell receptor beta chains below all came from one sample that was sequenced in a study of T cells after yellow fever vaccination. MiXCR was run by TCRdb on the 5' RACE reads, yielding one entry per CDR3 protein. The table includes around 260,000 distinct CDR3 sequences, about 5.2% detected once. The sample was CD4+ T cells sorted from PBMCs, taken on the day of the yellow fever booster vaccination. These receptors were taken from a man in his late teens or twenties who received the YFV17D yellow fever vaccine.

The chain employs TRBV20-1 and TRBJ1-4; the match to TRBD1 covers 7 bases. The CDR3 runs 14 residues. Germline CDR1 and CDR2: DFQATT and SNEGSKA (reference sequence). After removal of 0 bases from V and 3 bases from J, the junction contained 1 base not matched to a gene. The CDR3 spells CSARDTGANEKLFF. In DNA form, the CDR3 reads TGCAGTGCTAGAGATACAGGGGCTAATGAAAAACTGTTTTTT.

The CDR3 region has the DNA TGTGCCAGCAGCGGACTGGGGGGCGCGAATTCACCCCTCCACTTT. Its protein is CASSGLGGANSPLHF. J is TRBJ1-6 and V is TRBV5-4; D may be TRBD1 (6 bases). CDR1 is SGHNT, CDR2 YYREEE, per germline (reference sequence). The CDR3 runs 15 residues. V lost 4 bases and J 7 bases, leaving 15 bases between the germline ends. The full variable domain, its missing parts supplied by reference TRBV5-4 and TRBJ1-6, is ETGVTQSPTHLIKTRGQQVTLRCSSQSGHNTVSWYQQALGQGPQFIFQYYREEENGRGNFPPRFSGLQFPNYSSELNVNALELDDSALYLCASSGLGGANSPLHFGNGTRLTVT.

The chain joins TRBV19 to TRBJ1-2; 7 nucleotides agree with TRBD1. Germline V lookup: CDR1 LNHDA, CDR2 SQIVND (reference sequence). The CDR3 consists of 16 residues. Trimming removed 5 bases from V and 7 bases from J; junction bases left unmatched: 16. This chain's CDR3 is CASSFSTGPFSGGYTF. CDR3 nucleotides: TGTGCCAGTAGTTTCTCGACAGGGCCGTTTAGTGGTGGCTACACCTTC.

At least ten counts were recorded for this clonotype. The chain employs TRBV12-3 or TRBV12-4 and TRBJ1-6; unclear D gene. V was cut by 4 bases and J by 12 bases, with 19 bases left in between. The CDR3 spans 15 residues. As DNA, the CDR3 is TGTGCCAGCAGTTCCACGGGCGGGTCCGCCGAACCCCTCCACTTT. Amino acid sequence: CASSSTGGSAEPLHF.

This clonotype was seen a few times. The CDR3 DNA follows: TGTGCCAGCCGGGTCGGACCGAACACCGGGGAGCTGTTTTTT. This codes for CASRVGPNTGELFF. The chain combines TRBV6-5 with TRBJ2-2; no clear D. The V gene lost 8 bases and the J gene lost 0 bases, with 10 bases spanning the gap. The CDR3 is 14 residues long. Germline values: CDR1 MNHEY, CDR2 SVGAGI.

The V call is TRBV20-1, the J call TRBJ2-7, with TRBD2 identical over 7 bases. The CDR3 is 15 residues long. Losses at the gene ends were 1 base for V and 0 bases for J; bases not matched to a gene: 6. CDR1 and CDR2 (germline): DFQATT, SNEGSKA (reference sequence). This CDR3 reads CSARGRLADSYEQYF. CDR3 bases: TGCAGTGCTAGAGGCCGACTAGCAGACTCCTACGAGCAGTACTTC.

CDR3 sequence: CASSTGLAGNTDTQYF. The DNA for the CDR3 is TGTGCCAGCAGCACGGGACTAGCGGGGAACACAGATACGCAGTATTTT. V usage is TRBV11-2 and J usage is TRBJ2-3, with 13 positions matching TRBD2. The germline gives CDR1 SGHAT, CDR2 FQNNGV. The CDR3 totals 16 residues. The V segment lost 5 bases and the J segment 2 bases; nucleotides outside the gene matches: 4.

The sample holds a few counts of this clonotype. This rearrangement joins TRBV7-9 to TRBJ1-5; D uncertain. V was trimmed by 5 bases and J by 6 bases, leaving 17 bases between them. Germline V gene lookup returns CDR1 SEHNR and CDR2 FQNEAQ (reference sequence). The CDR3 covers 15 residues. The CDR3 region has the DNA TGTGCCAGCAGCCCCGATTATCCGGGAGGTCAGCCCCAGCATTTT. Protein: CASSPDYPGGQPQHF.

The chain employs TRBV10-3 and TRBJ1-5; D call uncertain. Trimming left V 0 bases short and J 7 bases short, with 7 bases between. Germline values: CDR1 ENHRY, CDR2 SYGVKD. This CDR3 is built from 13 residues. As DNA, the CDR3 is TGTGCCATCAGTGAGTCGTCGGGGCAGCCCCAGCATTTT. Its translation: CAISESSGQPQHF.

This clonotype is labeled as medium-sized. V is TRBV11-2 and J is TRBJ2-3, with D hard to call. The V gene's germline CDR1 is SGHAT and CDR2 FQNNGV. The V and J ends lost 6 bases and 3 bases respectively, with 7 bases between them. The CDR3 spans 12 residues. The CDR3 is CASRDRTDTQYF. The DNA for the CDR3 is TGTGCCAGCAGAGACCGAACAGATACGCAGTATTTT.